A selection of T cell receptor beta chains follows, all from one sample in a study of CD8+ T cells in alopecia areata. TCRdb keeps only in-frame clones here, not all; method: immunoSEQ multiplex PCR. The sample has roughly 99,000 clones, roughly 84% seen once. The sample consisted of CD8+ T cells sorted from blood, taken at week 24, from a patient treated with tofacitinib. The source is a human donor with alopecia areata. Both conserved end residues are part of each CDR3. A D gene is named only where the DNA matches it firmly. Clone size is given for some rows only: seen once, a few or many times, or a class if the clone is expanded.

v_call	clone_size	j_call	d_call	cdr3_length	cdr3_aa	cdr3_nt
TRBV7-6	-	TRBJ2-7	TRBD1	13	CASSGGTGVEQYF	TGTGCCAGCAGCGGTGGGACAGGGGTCGAGCAGTACTTC
TRBV4-2	-	TRBJ2-7	-	14	CASSQDGVGYEQYF	TGTGCCAGCAGCCAAGATGGGGTTGGCTACGAGCAGTACTTC
TRBV2	few	TRBJ2-5	TRBD2	16	CASSEAGLVYQETQYF	TGTGCCAGCAGTGAAGCAGGACTAGTTTACCAAGAGACCCAGTACTTC
TRBV7-9	once	TRBJ1-2	-	16	CASSLDGTATDYGYTF	TGTGCCAGCAGCTTGGACGGGACGGCAACCGACTATGGCTACACCTTC
TRBV9	-	TRBJ2-2	TRBD1	17	CASSRPPDRGDTGELFF	TGTGCCAGCAGCAGACCCCCGGACAGGGGGGACACCGGGGAGCTGTTTTTT
TRBV6-8	-	TRBJ2-7	-	14	CASSCRPSVYEQYF	TGTGCCAGCAGTTGTCGGCCGTCTGTTTACGAGCAGTACTTC
TRBV23-1	-	TRBJ2-5	-	14	CASSQSTDQETQYF	TGCGCCAGCAGTCAATCGACAGATCAAGAGACCCAGTACTTC
TRBV4-3	few	TRBJ2-1	-	16	CASSQDEGGGWNEQFF	TGCGCCAGCAGCCAAGATGAAGGGGGGGGTTGGAATGAGCAGTTCTTC
TRBV11-1	-	TRBJ2-5	-	15	CASSYWKKDQETQYF	TGTGCCAGCAGCTACTGGAAAAAAGATCAAGAGACCCAGTACTTC
TRBV4-2	-	TRBJ2-2	-	17	CASSQERAYGGTGELFF	TGTGCCAGCAGCCAAGAAAGGGCTTACGGGGGCACCGGGGAGCTGTTTTTT
TRBV29-1	-	TRBJ2-7	-	12	CSTIGRNYEQYF	TGCAGCACCATTGGACGGAACTACGAGCAGTACTTC
TRBV7-9	-	TRBJ2-5	-	13	CASTRGGQETQYF	TGTGCCAGCACCCGTGGAGGGCAAGAGACCCAGTACTTC
TRBV6-5	-	TRBJ2-3	TRBD2	13	CALGLAGVDTQYF	TGTGCCTTAGGACTAGCGGGGGTAGATACGCAGTATTTT
TRBV27	-	TRBJ2-7	-	15	CASSLEATASYEQYF	TGTGCCAGCAGTTTAGAGGCGACGGCTTCCTACGAGCAGTACTTC
TRBV9	-	TRBJ2-3	-	13	CASSVGGTDTQYF	TGTGCCAGCAGCGTAGGAGGGACAGATACGCAGTATTTT
TRBV27	-	TRBJ2-3	TRBD1	17	CASSSLPGDRDTDTQYF	TGTGCCAGCAGTTCCTTGCCGGGGGACAGGGACACAGATACGCAGTATTTT